This passage covers 5 T cell receptor beta chains from one sample sequenced in a study of shared clonotypes between healthy human individuals. Profiled with immunoSEQ multiplex PCR; TCRdb holds only in-frame clones, not every one. The top ten hold 10% to 15% of the sample, which has roughly 500,000 clones, 76% seen once. Sequenced sample: PBMCs. Receptor source: a woman aged 40 to 50 in good health. Some clones in this sample may be carry-over from other donors' samples.

The genes are TRBV4-3 and TRBJ2-7, with D perhaps matching TRBD1 or TRBD2 (5 bases each). V was clipped by 3 bases and J by 2 bases, with 14 bases between them. From germline, CDR1 is LGHNA and CDR2 YSLEER. CDR3 length: 15 amino acids. The CDR3 loop reads CASSQERGDPYEQYF. The CDR3 DNA is TGCGCCAGCAGCCAGGAGAGAGGGGACCCCTACGAGCAGTACTTC.

This clone was picked up a small number of times. The chain recombines TRBV30 with TRBJ1-2; 12 bases align to TRBD1. V shed 5 bases and J 2 bases; nucleotides not matched to a gene: 15. The CDR3 sequence is 18 residues long. CDR1 is GTSNPN and CDR2 is SVGIG in the germline V gene (reference sequence). CDR3 DNA sequence: TGTGCCTGGGCCCGGTCCATTACCGGGACAGGGGGCAACTATGGCTACACCTTC. It codes for CAWARSITGTGGNYGYTF.

A remark on this clone: The conserved closing phenylalanine or tryptophan is absent in this CDR3, likely reflecting a read error. V gene TRBV18 combines with J gene TRBJ2-7; 10 positions match TRBD2. Germline V gene lookup returns CDR1 KGHSH and CDR2 LQKENI. Trimming cost V 0 bases and J 2 bases; bases outside gene matches: 4. CDR3 length equals 16 residues. The CDR3 region has the DNA TGTGCCAGCTCACCACCGAGCGGGAGGGCCCCCTACGAGCAGTACCTC. Protein sequence: CASSPPSGRAPYEQYL.

This chain's CDR3 is CASSPLPGGNTEAFF. The CDR3 coding sequence is TGTGCCAGCAGCCCACTCCCCGGGGGGAACACTGAAGCTTTCTTT. The J gene is TRBJ1-1, the V gene TRBV9, with a tentative D call TRBD1 (5 bases). CDR1 and CDR2 (germline): SGDLS, YYNGEE. There are 15 residues in the CDR3. Trimming took off 4 bases at V and 1 base at J, with 14 bases between the two ends.

The V gene is TRBV6-6, the J gene TRBJ1-1; TRBD1 aligns across 8 bases. CDR1 is MNHNY and CDR2 is SVGAGI in the germline V gene (reference sequence). The J segment lost 8 bases and the V segment lost 6 bases, leaving 11 bases of the junction unmatched. The CDR3 contains 14 residues. CDR3 sequence reads: CASSPPSRGLEAFF. The CDR3, as DNA: TGTGCCAGCAGCCCCCCCAGCAGGGGGCTAGAAGCTTTCTTT.